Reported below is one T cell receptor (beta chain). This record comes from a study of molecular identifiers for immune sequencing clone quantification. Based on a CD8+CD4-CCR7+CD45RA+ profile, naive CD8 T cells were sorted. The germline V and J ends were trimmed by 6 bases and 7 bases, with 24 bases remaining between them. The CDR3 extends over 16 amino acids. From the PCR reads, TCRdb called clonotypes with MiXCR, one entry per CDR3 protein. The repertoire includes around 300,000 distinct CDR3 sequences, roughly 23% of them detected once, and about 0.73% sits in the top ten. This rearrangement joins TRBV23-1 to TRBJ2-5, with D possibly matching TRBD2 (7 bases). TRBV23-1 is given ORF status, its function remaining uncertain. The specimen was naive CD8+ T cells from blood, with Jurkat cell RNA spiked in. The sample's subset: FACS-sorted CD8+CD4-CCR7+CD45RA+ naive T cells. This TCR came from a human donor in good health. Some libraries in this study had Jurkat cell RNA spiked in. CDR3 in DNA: TGCGCCAGCAGGGGACCTTTACGGGGGGCTCATTGGACCCAGTACTTC. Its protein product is CASRGPLRGAHWTQYF.